This T cell receptor beta chain derives from a study of blood T cell repertoires in COVID-19. Looking at the study overall: PBMCs, B-cell-depleted T cells, or T cells were the source of the cDNA or gDNA that made up the material.

The CDR3 runs to 15 residues. Original data processing: Scientists estimated how many nucleated cells there were by amplifying reference gene primers. This table comes from immunoSEQ multiplex PCR, and its TCRdb copy is limited to in-frame clones, with some not included. V, J and clone size reflect that table, while D and trimming were determined from the DNA. The table lists fewer than 250,000 clones, about 83% of them singletons. This clone was seen a few times. What was sequenced was peripheral blood. The receptor was derived from a woman aged 65 to 85 with active or convalescent COVID-19. The chain employs TRBV21-1 and TRBJ2-7; the table gives TRBD1 as D, unverified against the DNA. TRBV21-1 is recorded as a pseudogene. The chain's CDR3 is CASSYRDSHSYEQYF. CDR3 in DNA: TGTGCCAGCAGCTACCGGGACAGTCACTCCTACGAGCAGTACTTC.